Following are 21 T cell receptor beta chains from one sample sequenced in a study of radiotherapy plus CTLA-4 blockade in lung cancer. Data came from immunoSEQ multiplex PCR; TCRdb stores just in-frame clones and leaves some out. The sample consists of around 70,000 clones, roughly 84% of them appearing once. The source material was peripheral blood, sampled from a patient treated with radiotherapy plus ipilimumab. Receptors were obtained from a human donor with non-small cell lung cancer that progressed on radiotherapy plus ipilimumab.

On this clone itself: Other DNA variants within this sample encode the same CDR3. The CDR3: CASSLEMNTEAFF. CDR3 nucleotides: TGTGCCAGCAGCTTAGAGATGAACACTGAAGCTTTCTTT. The genes are TRBV7-6 and TRBJ1-1; unclear D gene. CDR3 length: 13 residues. Trimming pared 1 base from V and 0 bases from J, leaving 3 bases between. The germline CDR1 and CDR2 sequences are SGHVS and FNYEAQ.

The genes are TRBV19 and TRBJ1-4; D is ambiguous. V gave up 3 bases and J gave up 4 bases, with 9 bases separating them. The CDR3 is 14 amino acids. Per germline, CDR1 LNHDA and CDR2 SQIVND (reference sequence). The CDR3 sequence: CASSILGLNEKLFF. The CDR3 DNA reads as TGTGCCAGTAGTATTTTGGGTCTTAATGAAAAACTGTTTTTT.

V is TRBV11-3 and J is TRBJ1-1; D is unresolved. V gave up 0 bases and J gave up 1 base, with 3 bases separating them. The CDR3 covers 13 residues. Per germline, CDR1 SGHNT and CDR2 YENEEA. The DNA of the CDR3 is TGTGCCAGCAGCTTAGACCAGAACACTGAAGCTTTCTTT. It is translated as CASSLDQNTEAFF.

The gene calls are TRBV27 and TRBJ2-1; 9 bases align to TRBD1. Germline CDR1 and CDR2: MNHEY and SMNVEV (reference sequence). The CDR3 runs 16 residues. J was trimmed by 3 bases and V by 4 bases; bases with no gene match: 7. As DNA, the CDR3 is TGTGCCAGCAGTTCCACAGGGGGCTCTCGCTACAATGAGCAGTTCTTC. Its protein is CASSSTGGSRYNEQFF.

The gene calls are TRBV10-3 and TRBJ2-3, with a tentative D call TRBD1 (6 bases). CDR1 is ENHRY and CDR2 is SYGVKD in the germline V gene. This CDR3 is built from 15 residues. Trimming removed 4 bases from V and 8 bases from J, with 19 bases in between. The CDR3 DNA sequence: TGTGCCATCAGTGTAGTCAAGGGGGTGGCAGTTACGCAGTATTTT. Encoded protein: CAISVVKGVAVTQYF.

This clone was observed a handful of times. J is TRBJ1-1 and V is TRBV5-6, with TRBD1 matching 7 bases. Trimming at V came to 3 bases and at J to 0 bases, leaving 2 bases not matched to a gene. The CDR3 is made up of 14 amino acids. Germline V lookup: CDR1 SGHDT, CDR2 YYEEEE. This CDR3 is CASSWDRLNTEAFF. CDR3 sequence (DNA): TGTGCCAGCAGCTGGGACAGATTGAACACTGAAGCTTTCTTT.

The CDR3 sequence: CASSLGTGFEQYV. DNA of the CDR3: TGTGCCAGCAGCTTAGGGACAGGGTTCGAGCAGTACGTC. This chain joins TRBV7-3 and TRBJ2-7; 9 bases are a match to TRBD1. The germline gives CDR1 SGHTA, CDR2 FQGTGA. The CDR3 contains 13 residues. Unmatched junction bases numbered 2, after V lost 2 bases and J lost 6 bases.

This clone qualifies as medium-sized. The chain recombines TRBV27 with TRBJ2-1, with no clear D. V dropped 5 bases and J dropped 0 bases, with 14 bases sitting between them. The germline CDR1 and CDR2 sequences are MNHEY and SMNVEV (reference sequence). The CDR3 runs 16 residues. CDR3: CASSPRTDPSYNEQFF. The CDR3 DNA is TGTGCCAGCAGTCCCCGGACCGACCCCTCCTACAATGAGCAGTTCTTC.

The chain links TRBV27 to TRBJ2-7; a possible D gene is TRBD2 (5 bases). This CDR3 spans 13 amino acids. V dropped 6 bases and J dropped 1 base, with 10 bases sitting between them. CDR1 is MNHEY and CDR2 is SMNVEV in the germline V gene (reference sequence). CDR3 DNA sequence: TGTGCCAGCAGGATACTAGGTTCCTACGAGCAGTACTTC. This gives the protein CASRILGSYEQYF.

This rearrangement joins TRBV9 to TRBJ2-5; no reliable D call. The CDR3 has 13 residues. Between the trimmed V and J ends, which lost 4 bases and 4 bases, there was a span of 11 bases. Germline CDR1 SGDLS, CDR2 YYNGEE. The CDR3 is CASSSPWGETQYF. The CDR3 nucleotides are TGTGCCAGCAGCTCCCCATGGGGAGAGACCCAGTACTTC.

The CDR3 sequence is CASSISGTSETQYF. The CDR3 DNA follows: TGCGCCAGCAGCATCTCCGGGACCTCTGAGACCCAGTACTTC. The V and J genes are TRBV5-1 and TRBJ2-5; D tentatively fits TRBD1 or TRBD2 (5 bases each). Germline values: CDR1 SGHRS, CDR2 YFSETQ. Trimming left V 4 bases short and J 5 bases short, with 15 bases between. The CDR3 contains 14 residues.

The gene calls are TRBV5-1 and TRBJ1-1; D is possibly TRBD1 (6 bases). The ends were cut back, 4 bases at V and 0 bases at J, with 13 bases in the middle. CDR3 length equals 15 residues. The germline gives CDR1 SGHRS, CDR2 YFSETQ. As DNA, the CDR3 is TGCGCCAGCAGCGCAGGACAGATTTTGAACACTGAAGCTTTCTTT. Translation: CASSAGQILNTEAFF.

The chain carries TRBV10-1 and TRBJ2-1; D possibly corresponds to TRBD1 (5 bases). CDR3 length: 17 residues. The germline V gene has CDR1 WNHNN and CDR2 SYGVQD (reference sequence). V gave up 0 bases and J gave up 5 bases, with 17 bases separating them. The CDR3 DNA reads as TGCGCCAGCAGTGAGTCGGCTGCCCAGGGTCCCCACAATGAGCAGTTCTTC. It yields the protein CASSESAAQGPHNEQFF.

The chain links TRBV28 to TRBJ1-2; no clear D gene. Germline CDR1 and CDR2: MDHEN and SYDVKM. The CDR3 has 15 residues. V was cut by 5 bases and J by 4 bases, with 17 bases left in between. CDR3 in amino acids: CASSPLPVPPYGYTF. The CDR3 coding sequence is TGTGCCAGCAGTCCCCTGCCAGTCCCCCCCTATGGCTACACCTTC.

The CDR3 sequence: CAQGTGYEQYF. The DNA of the CDR3 is TGTGCCCAGGGGACAGGGTACGAGCAGTACTTC. The chain links TRBV2 to TRBJ2-7, with 9 bases that match TRBD1. V shed 11 bases, J shed 4 bases, and the junction held 3 bases outside the gene matches. Looked up from germline, CDR1 is SNHLY and CDR2 is FYNNEI. This CDR3 spans 11 amino acids.

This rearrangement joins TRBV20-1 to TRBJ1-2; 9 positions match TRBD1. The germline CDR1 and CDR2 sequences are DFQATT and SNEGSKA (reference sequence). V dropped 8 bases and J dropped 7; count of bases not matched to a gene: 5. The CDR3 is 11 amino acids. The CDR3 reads CSTGQGIGYTF. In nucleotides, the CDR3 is TGCAGTACGGGACAGGGAATTGGCTACACCTTC.

CDR3 in DNA: TGTGCCAGCAGTTTACCTGGAGGCAATGAGCAGTTCTTC. Its translation: CASSLPGGNEQFF. The chain carries TRBV6-5 and TRBJ2-1; a weak D match, TRBD2 (5 bases). Germline-derived CDR1 and CDR2 are MNHEY and SVGAGI. Trimming took off 4 bases at V and 6 bases at J, with 10 bases between the two ends. The CDR3 is 13 amino acids.

The CDR3 sequence is CATSNRLAGGRSYNEQFF. The CDR3 region has the DNA TGTGCCACCAGCAATAGACTAGCGGGAGGGCGGTCCTACAATGAGCAGTTCTTC. This sequence joins TRBV15 and TRBJ2-1, with 14 bases fitting TRBD2. Germline V lookup: CDR1 LNHNV, CDR2 YYDKDF (reference sequence). The V and J ends lost 4 bases and 1 base, in that order; junction bases with no gene match: 6. There are 18 residues in the CDR3.

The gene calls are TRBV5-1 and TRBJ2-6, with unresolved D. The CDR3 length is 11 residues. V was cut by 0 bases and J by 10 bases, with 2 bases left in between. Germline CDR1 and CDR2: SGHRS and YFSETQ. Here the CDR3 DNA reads TGCGCCAGCAGCTTGGATAACGTCCTGACTTTC. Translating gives CASSLDNVLTF.

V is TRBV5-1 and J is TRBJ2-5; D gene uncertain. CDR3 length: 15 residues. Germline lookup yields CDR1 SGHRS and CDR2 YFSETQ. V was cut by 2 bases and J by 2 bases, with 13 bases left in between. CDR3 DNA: TGCGCCAGCAGCTTTGGTCCAAGGGATCAAGAGACCCAGTACTTC. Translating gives CASSFGPRDQETQYF.

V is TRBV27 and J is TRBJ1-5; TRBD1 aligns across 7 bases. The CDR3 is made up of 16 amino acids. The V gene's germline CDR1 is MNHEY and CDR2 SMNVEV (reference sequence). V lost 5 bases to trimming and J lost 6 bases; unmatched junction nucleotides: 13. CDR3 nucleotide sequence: TGTGCCAGCAGTCAAACGACAGGGAAGCGGGGTCAGCCCCAGCATTTT. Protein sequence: CASSQTTGKRGQPQHF.